This T cell receptor (beta chain) was profiled in a study of blood T cells in healthy people across ages. Findings and limits, study-wide: The study lacked donor CMV status, which possibly confounded expanded clonotype changes. As age increased, TCR beta diversity per million T cells fell in a roughly linear fashion. There were more naive CD4+ cells and higher diversity in long-lived donors than in aged donors.

As concerns this clonotype: No antigen is known for it.

Sample-barcoded 5' priming and a J-beta primer mix drove a second PCR of 7 to 11 cycles. MiXCR, run by TCRdb on the 5' RACE reads, gives a single entry per CDR3 protein. This sample has roughly 800,000 distinct CDR3 sequences, with about three fifths found just once. V dropped 6 bases and J dropped 8 bases, with 10 bases sitting between them. The CDR3 consists of 11 residues. Germline CDR1 and CDR2: WNHNN and SYGVQD (reference sequence). This receptor was taken from a young man in good health. This rearrangement joins TRBV10-1 to TRBJ1-2, with unresolved D. The material sequenced was blood. CDR3 sequence: CASRKLKGYTF. In DNA, the CDR3 is TGCGCCAGCAGGAAACTTAAGGGCTACACCTTC.